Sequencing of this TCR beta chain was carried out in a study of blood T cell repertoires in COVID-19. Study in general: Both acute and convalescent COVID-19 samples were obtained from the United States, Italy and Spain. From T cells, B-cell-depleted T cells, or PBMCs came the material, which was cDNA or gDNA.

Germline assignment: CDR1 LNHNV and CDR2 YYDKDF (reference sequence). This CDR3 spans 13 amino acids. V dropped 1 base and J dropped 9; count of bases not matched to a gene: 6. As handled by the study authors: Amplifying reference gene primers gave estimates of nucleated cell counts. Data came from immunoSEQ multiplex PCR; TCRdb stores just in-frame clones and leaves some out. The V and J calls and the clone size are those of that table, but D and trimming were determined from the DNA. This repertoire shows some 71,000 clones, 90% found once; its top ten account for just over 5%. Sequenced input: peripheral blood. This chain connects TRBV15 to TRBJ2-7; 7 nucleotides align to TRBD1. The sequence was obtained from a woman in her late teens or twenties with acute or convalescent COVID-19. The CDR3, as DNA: TGTGCCACCAGCAGAGTGCAAGGGGGCGGGCAGTACTTC. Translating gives CATSRVQGGGQYF.